These T cell receptor beta chains were read from a single sample in a study of control samples from healthy donors and cancer patients. The table came from immunoSEQ multiplex PCR; TCRdb's copy has only in-frame clones and leaves some out. The data hold 76,000 or so clones, with roughly 89% observed a single time. Material for sequencing was PBMCs. The receptors were sampled from a woman aged 50 to 60 with colorectal cancer. Both conserved end residues are part of each CDR3. The D gene is left open where the match is weak.

v_gene	d_gene	j_gene	len	CDR3aa
TRBV2	.	TRBJ1-4	14	CASSVGGSNEKLFF
TRBV9	.	TRBJ1-4	15	CASSESWGGGEKLFF
TRBV19	.	TRBJ1-5	17	CASSITPDAARNQPQHF
TRBV12-3/TRBV12-4	.	TRBJ1-2	13	CASSFVQGYGYTF
TRBV29-1	.	TRBJ2-2	13	CSVDDGSTGELFF
TRBV7-3	.	TRBJ2-1	15	CASSLIGGNSNEQFF
TRBV6-1	TRBD1	TRBJ2-2	16	CASSAGQGANTGELFF
TRBV6-1	.	TRBJ1-5	15	CASSETGARNQPQHF
TRBV7-3	.	TRBJ2-1	12	CASSHGVGEQFF
TRBV6-5	.	TRBJ1-4	14	CASSYSHTSEKLFF
TRBV5-1	.	TRBJ1-4	14	CASSFGGVNEKLFF
TRBV7-2	.	TRBJ1-2	13	CASSYPESYGYTF
TRBV12-5	.	TRBJ2-3	14	CASGFRASTDTQYF
TRBV6-5	.	TRBJ1-1	13	CAIKPPTNTEAFF
TRBV18	TRBD1	TRBJ2-2	13	CATRTGRTGELFF
TRBV6-5	.	TRBJ2-2	15	CASRRVGPGTGELFF
TRBV7-2	TRBD2	TRBJ2-5	14	CASRGGIIQETQYF
TRBV15	.	TRBJ1-6	13	CATSREGDSPLHF
TRBV6-1	.	TRBJ2-6	16	CASSEAWGTGANVLTF
TRBV14	.	TRBJ1-6	13	CASSQRQDSPLHF
TRBV28	.	TRBJ1-4	15	CASTPETADSEKLFF
TRBV5-1	.	TRBJ2-1	15	CASSSSSGVYNEQFF
TRBV3-1/TRBV3-2	.	TRBJ1-4	14	CASSQDTTNEKLFF
TRBV10-3	.	TRBJ2-1	14	CAISAGGGNNEQFF
TRBV5-1	.	TRBJ2-1	15	CASSLGGETYNEQFF
TRBV7-3	.	TRBJ2-5	14	CASSLGAGAETQYF
TRBV6-1	.	TRBJ1-6	14	CASSEMADNSPLHF
TRBV5-6	.	TRBJ1-3	14	CASSFQGPGNTIYF
TRBV25-1	.	TRBJ2-4	15	CASSESRQFKNIQYF
TRBV30	.	TRBJ2-6	14	CAWSAGSGANVLTF
TRBV4-1	TRBD2	TRBJ2-1	17	CASSQDLGDYRYNEQFF
TRBV10-2	TRBD1	TRBJ1-2	15	CASRAIQGTNYGYTF
TRBV19	.	TRBJ2-1	15	CASSVVSSSYNEQFF
TRBV9	.	TRBJ2-1	17	CASSPQPLGGSYNEQFF
TRBV3-1/TRBV3-2	.	TRBJ2-5	13	CASSQDLEETQYF
TRBV30	.	TRBJ1-1	15	CAWSVQEGMNTEAFF
TRBV15	TRBD1	TRBJ2-5	17	CATSRDITGTGLETQYF
TRBV23-1	TRBD1	TRBJ2-2	18	CASSQSPADRGGTGELFF
TRBV27	.	TRBJ2-5	13	CASSREREETQYF
TRBV27	.	TRBJ2-3	17	CASSPLVDITSTDTQYF
TRBV5-1	TRBD1	TRBJ2-2	15	CASSPGTEPTGELFF
TRBV5-1	.	TRBJ1-3	16	CASSLDAGPSGNTIYF
TRBV14	TRBD2	TRBJ2-3	17	CASSQDGSGVAGYTQYF
TRBV7-9	TRBD1	TRBJ2-5	14	CASSLGDRGETQYF
TRBV12-3/TRBV12-4	.	TRBJ1-1	13	CASRGGLNTEAFF
TRBV5-1	.	TRBJ1-4	15	CASSWAPGANEKLFF
TRBV27	.	TRBJ1-1	13	CASSLGRDTEAFF
TRBV2	.	TRBJ2-1	13	CASIPGAYNEQFF
TRBV10-3	.	TRBJ1-5	12	CAISEEGQPQHF
TRBV7-2	.	TRBJ2-5	13	CASSFAKQETQYF
TRBV3-1/TRBV3-2	TRBD1	TRBJ1-2	15	CASSQPRDRGYGYTF
TRBV3-1/TRBV3-2	.	TRBJ1-1	14	CASSLLSGETEAFF
TRBV5-1	.	TRBJ1-1	14	CASSSEGLSTEAFF